These 19 T cell receptor beta chains share one sample of origin, sequenced in a study of CD8+ T cells in alopecia areata. RNA extraction and reverse transcription yielded cDNA as sequencing template. Sequencing used immunoSEQ multiplex PCR; TCRdb keeps in-frame clones, though not all of them. The table has 110,000 to 150,000 clones, roughly half seen once. Here the sequenced sample was CD4+ T cells sorted from blood, taken at week 0. The source of these receptors is a human donor with alopecia areata.

This chain uses TRBV29-1 with TRBJ2-7, with 14 positions matching TRBD2. Germline V gene data show CDR1 as SQVTM and CDR2 as ANQGSEA. The CDR3 is made up of 15 amino acids. With 7 bases clipped from V and 2 bases from J, the junction kept 7 bases outside the gene matches. The CDR3 here is CSAGGTSGRPYEQYF. CDR3 DNA: TGCAGCGCGGGAGGGACTAGCGGGAGACCCTACGAGCAGTACTTC.

The rearrangement joins TRBV5-1 to TRBJ2-7; 9 nucleotides agree with TRBD1. CDR3 length: 14 residues. CDR1 is SGHRS and CDR2 is YFSETQ in the germline V gene. V trimming: 4 bases; J trimming: 3 bases; junction bases outside the gene matches: 5. CDR3 DNA: TGCGCCAGCAGCCCACGACAGGGGGACTACGAGCAGTACTTC. It translates to CASSPRQGDYEQYF.

The gene calls are TRBV29-1 and TRBJ2-5; possibly TRBD2 for D (6 bases). V lost 8 bases and J 3 bases, leaving 16 bases between the germline ends. Per the germline V gene, CDR1 is SQVTM and CDR2 is ANQGSEA. There are 13 residues in the CDR3. The DNA for the CDR3 is TGCAGCCCCGGGGGAGCGCTAAAAGAGACCCAGTACTTC. Translating gives CSPGGALKETQYF.

The chain joins TRBV7-9 to TRBJ2-5; 7 bases fit TRBD2. Germline V gene sequence: CDR1 SEHNR, CDR2 FQNEAQ (reference sequence). The J segment lost 5 bases and the V segment lost 5 bases, leaving 11 bases of the junction unmatched. The CDR3 covers 15 residues. The CDR3 reads CASSPSGRVRETQYF. As DNA, the CDR3 is TGTGCCAGCAGCCCTAGCGGCAGGGTCCGGGAGACCCAGTACTTC.

This clone has a single count. This sequence joins TRBV5-1 and TRBJ2-1, with D possibly matching TRBD1 (6 bases). CDR1 and CDR2 (germline): SGHRS, YFSETQ. Trimming took 2 bases from V and 6 from J, leaving 12 bases between them. The CDR3 loop spans 14 amino acids. CDR3 region: CASSLQGKGNEQFF. The CDR3 region has the DNA TGCGCCAGCAGCTTACAGGGAAAAGGCAATGAGCAGTTCTTC.

This clone turned up a few times. V is TRBV7-3 and J is TRBJ2-2; D is ambiguous. Deletions cut 1 base from V and 4 bases from J, with 7 bases between. Per the germline V gene, CDR1 is SGHTA and CDR2 is FQGTGA. This CDR3 is built from 14 residues. The CDR3 region has the DNA TGTGCCAGCAGCTTAATCCCTAGCACCGGGGAGCTGTTTTTT. Amino acid sequence: CASSLIPSTGELFF. The variable domain in full, with the rest retrieved from reference TRBV7-3 and TRBJ2-2, is GAGVSQTPSNKVTEKGKYVELRCDPISGHTALYWYRQSLGQGPEFLIYFQGTGAADDSGLPNDRFFAVRPEGSVSTLKIQRTERGDSAVYLCASSLIPSTGELFFGEGSRLTVL.

The chain recombines TRBV29-1 with TRBJ2-3, with TRBD2 matching 7 bases. J was trimmed by 3 bases and V by 7 bases; bases with no gene match: 4. This CDR3 region has 12 residues. CDR1 is SQVTM and CDR2 is ANQGSEA in the germline V gene. CDR3: CSAGTTTDTQYF. CDR3 DNA sequence: TGCAGCGCGGGGACTACTACAGATACGCAGTATTTT.

The chain is built from TRBV18 and TRBJ1-5; D is undetermined. Germline V CDR1 and CDR2: KGHSH, LQKENI. Trimming stripped 0 bases from V and 6 bases from J, with 9 bases between. The CDR3 sequence is 14 residues long. The CDR3 region is CASSPPNSAQPQHF. CDR3 nucleotides: TGTGCCAGCTCACCACCGAACAGCGCTCAGCCCCAGCATTTT.

V is TRBV15 and J is TRBJ2-5; TRBD1 matches at 7 bases. Germline lookup yields CDR1 LNHNV and CDR2 YYDKDF (reference sequence). V trimming: 2 bases; J trimming: 7 bases; junction bases outside the gene matches: 13. This CDR3 contains 16 residues. Here the CDR3 DNA reads TGTGCCACCAGCAGAAGAGGGGGACAGTCCGGAGGGACCCAGTACTTC. Translated: CATSRRGGQSGGTQYF.

The J gene is TRBJ1-5, the V gene TRBV10-3; no definite D call. This CDR3 is 13 amino acids long. Trimming pared 5 bases from V and 5 bases from J, leaving 10 bases between. The germline CDR1 and CDR2 sequences are ENHRY and SYGVKD. CDR3 nucleotide sequence: TGTGCCATCAGTATAAAAGAGGATCAGCCCCAGCATTTT. Its translation is CAISIKEDQPQHF.

The chain uses TRBV6-1 and TRBJ2-1; no reliable D call. V was cut by 3 bases and J by 0 bases, with 12 bases left in between. This CDR3 comprises 16 residues. Germline loops: CDR1 MNHNS, CDR2 SASEGT. The CDR3 nucleotides read TGTGCCAGCAGTGATATTGACTCCCGCTCCTACAATGAGCAGTTCTTC. It codes for CASSDIDSRSYNEQFF.

The rearrangement links TRBV6-5 to TRBJ2-1; 9 nucleotides align to TRBD2. V lost 2 bases and J lost 1; bases outside the gene matches: 3. CDR3 length: 16 amino acids. Per germline, CDR1 MNHEY and CDR2 SVGAGI. The CDR3 spells CASSYEAGGSYNEQFF. The CDR3 nucleotides read TGTGCCAGCAGTTACGAGGCGGGAGGGTCCTACAATGAGCAGTTCTTC.

In this sample, this clone turned up once. The chain has TRBV20-1 and TRBJ2-5, with TRBD1 as a possible D gene (5 bases). Trimming left V 6 bases short and J 3 bases short, with 8 bases between. The CDR3 consists of 11 residues. Germline V gene data show CDR1 as DFQATT and CDR2 as SNEGSKA (reference sequence). The DNA for the CDR3 is TGCAGTGCGCCAGGGAAAGAGACCCAGTACTTC. It codes for CSAPGKETQYF.

This clone has just a few counts. CDR3 nucleotides: TGTGCCAGCAGTCAGGGCGTGAGGACCGGGGAGCTGTTTTTT. It codes for CASSQGVRTGELFF. This chain connects TRBV6-5 to TRBJ2-2; D is possibly TRBD1 (5 bases). The ends were cut back, 5 bases at V and 5 bases at J, with 12 bases in the middle. The CDR3 covers 14 residues. The germline V gene has CDR1 MNHEY and CDR2 SVGAGI.

This clone was found a few times. The rearrangement joins TRBV29-1 to TRBJ2-5; TRBD2 agrees at 8 bases. The junction had 11 bases not matched to a gene; V was cut back by 7 bases and J by 4 bases. The CDR3 totals 14 residues. Germline CDR1 reads SQVTM; CDR2 reads ANQGSEA. Here the CDR3 DNA reads TGCAGCGCCGACGGCGGGAGGTTTAGAGAGACCCAGTACTTC. Its translation is CSADGGRFRETQYF.

This clone has just a few counts. The J gene is TRBJ2-4, the V gene TRBV29-1; D uncertain. Germline V CDR1 and CDR2: SQVTM, ANQGSEA. V gave up 5 bases and J gave up 0 bases, with 8 bases separating them. The CDR3 is 13 amino acids. The CDR3 reads CSVSTVAKNIQYF. The CDR3 nucleotides read TGCAGCGTTTCGACCGTAGCCAAAAACATTCAGTACTTC.

This clone was recorded once. CDR3 DNA: TGTGCCAGCAGCGCCGGCCAGGGGTCTAATAGCAATCAGCCCCAGCATTTT. Translated: CASSAGQGSNSNQPQHF. The chain has TRBV7-2 and TRBJ1-5; a possible D gene is TRBD1 (6 bases). The germline gives CDR1 SGHTA, CDR2 FQGNSA. The ends were cut back, 5 bases at V and 0 bases at J, with 17 bases in the middle. CDR3 length: 17 residues.

This chain links TRBV30 with TRBJ2-7; weak D call: TRBD1 (6 bases). The CDR3 covers 14 residues. Deletions cut 3 bases from V and 2 bases from J, with 14 bases between. Per germline, CDR1 GTSNPN and CDR2 SVGIG (reference sequence). CDR3 nucleotide sequence: TGTGCCTGGAGCGGTCAGGGGAAGCCCTACGAGCAGTACTTC. It codes for CAWSGQGKPYEQYF.

This clone appeared a few times. The chain joins TRBV4-1 to TRBJ2-7; TRBD2 matches 7 bases. The germline CDR1 and CDR2 sequences are MGHRA and YSYEKL. The trim removed 8 bases at V and 7 bases at J, leaving 14 bases unmatched. The CDR3 is made up of 14 amino acids. The CDR3 nucleotides read TGCGCCAGCCGAAGGGGAGGGACGGATCGGGAGCAGTACTTC. This translates into CASRRGGTDREQYF.